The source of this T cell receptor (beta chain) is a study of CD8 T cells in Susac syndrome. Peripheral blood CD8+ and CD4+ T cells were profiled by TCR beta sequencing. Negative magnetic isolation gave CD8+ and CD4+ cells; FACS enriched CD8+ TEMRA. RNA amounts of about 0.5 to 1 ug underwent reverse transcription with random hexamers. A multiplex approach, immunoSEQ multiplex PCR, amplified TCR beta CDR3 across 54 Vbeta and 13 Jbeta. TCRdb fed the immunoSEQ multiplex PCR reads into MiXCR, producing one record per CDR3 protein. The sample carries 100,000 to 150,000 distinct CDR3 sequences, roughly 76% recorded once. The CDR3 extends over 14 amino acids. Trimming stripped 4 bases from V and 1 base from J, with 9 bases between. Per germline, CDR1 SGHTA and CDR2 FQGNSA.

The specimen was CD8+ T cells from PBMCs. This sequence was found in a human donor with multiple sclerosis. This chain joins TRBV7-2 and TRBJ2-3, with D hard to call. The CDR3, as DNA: TGTGCCAGCAGCTCGCGGCGGCGCACAGATACGCAGTATTTT. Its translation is CASSSRRRTDTQYF.